These T cell receptor beta chains were read from a single sample in a study of regulatory T cells in long-lasting Graves disease. Each CDR3 protein gets one entry after TCRdb re-called the multiplex PCR reads with MiXCR. The table has 400,000 to 500,000 distinct CDR3 sequences, about a sixth seen once. These data are also associated with another study on T cells in Graves' hyperthyroidism and ophthalmopathy.

Sequenced here: peripheral blood mononuclear cells (PBMCs), sampled at new diagnosis, from a patient treated with antithyroid drugs. The receptors shown here come from a woman aged 18 to 35 with Graves disease. The CDR3 runs from the conserved cysteine through the conserved F or W. The D gene is left open where the match is weak. Clone size is shown for a subset of rows, as once, few, many or a class of expanded clone.

v_call	d_call	cdr3_length	clone_size	j_call	cdr3_nt	cdr3_aa
TRBV6-5	NA	16	many	TRBJ2-7	TGTGCCAGCAGTTACTCCTCCCGGGGGCCCTCCTACGAGCAGTACTTC	CASSYSSRGPSYEQYF
TRBV5-1	TRBD2	18	many	TRBJ2-7	TGCGCCAGCAGCTTGGGCCTAGCGGGAGAAGGGGGGGCCTACGAGCAGTACTTC	CASSLGLAGEGGAYEQYF
TRBV4-3	NA	15	few	TRBJ1-1	TGCGCCAGCAGCCAAGTGAGGGACGGGTCAACTGAAGCTTTCTTT	CASSQVRDGSTEAFF
TRBV11-2	TRBD2	15	once	TRBJ2-7	TGTGCCAGCACCAGCGGGAGGGCCTCGGGTGCCGAGCAGTACTTC	CASTSGRASGAEQYF
TRBV2	NA	12	many	TRBJ2-7	TGTGCCAGCAGTGAACACAGGGACGAGCAGTACTTC	CASSEHRDEQYF
TRBV6-1	NA	13	many	TRBJ1-4	TGTGCCAGCAGTGAAGCGAAACCCCCGGCACTGTTTTTT	CASSEAKPPALFF
TRBV30	NA	14	NA	TRBJ2-3	TGTGCCTGGAGTCCGGGGGTTCTAACAGATACGCAGTATTTT	CAWSPGVLTDTQYF
TRBV10-3	TRBD1	13	NA	TRBJ2-3	TGTGCCATCGGAAGGACAGGGGTCGATACGCAGTATTTT	CAIGRTGVDTQYF
TRBV29-1	TRBD1	13	few	TRBJ1-1	TGCAGCGCCCCTGGACAGGGGGGCACTGAAGCCTTCTTT	CSAPGQGGTEAFF
TRBV7-9	NA	16	many	TRBJ2-3	TGTGCCAGCAGCCCCGAGCCCACGGGACCTCAGGATACGCAGTATTTT	CASSPEPTGPQDTQYF
TRBV7-2	NA	13	few	TRBJ2-3	TGTGCCAGCTCCTACCGAGGGCGGGGTACGCAGTATTTT	CASSYRGRGTQYF
TRBV20-1	NA	14	many	TRBJ2-7	TGCAGTGCCGAGGGGGGACTCCGGACCTACGAGCAGTACTTC	CSAEGGLRTYEQYF
TRBV6-1	TRBD1	13	many	TRBJ2-1	TGTGCCAGCAGACCGACAGGGAACAATGAGCAGTTCTTC	CASRPTGNNEQFF
TRBV5-1	NA	14	few	TRBJ2-7	TGCGCCAGCAGCTTGACAGGGAATACCTACGAGCAGTACTTC	CASSLTGNTYEQYF
TRBV20-1	TRBD2	16	many	TRBJ2-7	TGCAGTGCTAGAGCCCCTGGACTAGCGGTCTCCTACGAGCAGTACTTC	CSARAPGLAVSYEQYF
TRBV6-9	TRBD1	14	NA	TRBJ2-1	TGTGCCAGCAGTTGGACAGGGGGCCCCAATGAGCAGTTCTTC	CASSWTGGPNEQFF
TRBV19	NA	18	NA	TRBJ1-5	TGTGCCAGTAGCCCCCGGGGTTCTAAGATCCTAAACAATCAGCCCCAGCATTTT	CASSPRGSKILNNQPQHF
TRBV24-1	NA	16	NA	TRBJ2-3	TGTGCCACCAGTGAGCCTACAAAGGAGGGCACAGATACGCAGTATTTT	CATSEPTKEGTDTQYF
TRBV7-2	NA	12	many	TRBJ2-7	TGTGCCAGCAGCTTAGTAAAATACGAGCAGTACTTC	CASSLVKYEQYF
TRBV10-3	NA	12	many	TRBJ2-7	TGTGCCATCGGGGCCAGCTCCTACGAGCAGTACTTC	CAIGASSYEQYF
TRBV5-1	NA	13	few	TRBJ1-4	TGCGCCAGCAGGGGGAGTTTCAAGGAAAAACTGTTTTTT	CASRGSFKEKLFF
TRBV6-2/TRBV6-3	NA	14	NA	TRBJ2-1	TGTGCTAGCACCGGGATCAACTCCTACAATGAGCAGTTCTTC	CASTGINSYNEQFF
TRBV11-2	TRBD2	18	many	TRBJ2-5	TGTGCCAGCAGCCAGGGGGCTAGCGGGAGACGGTTCCAAGAGACCCAGTACTTC	CASSQGASGRRFQETQYF
TRBV6-1	NA	12	NA	TRBJ2-4	TGTGCCACCACTCCCCAGGGAGACATTCAGTACTTC	CATTPQGDIQYF
TRBV28	TRBD1	19	many	TRBJ2-1	TGTGCCAGCAGTTTTCCCCCACCGGGACAGGGGGCCGTCCACAATGAGCAGTTCTTC	CASSFPPPGQGAVHNEQFF
TRBV28	NA	15	many	TRBJ2-7	TGTGCCAGCAGTTTCGAGGCGTGGGACTCCTACGAGCAGTACTTC	CASSFEAWDSYEQYF
TRBV5-1	NA	14	NA	TRBJ2-1	TGCGCCAGCAGCGTGGTGTCGGTAGAGAATGAGCAGTTCTTC	CASSVVSVENEQFF
TRBV18	TRBD2	14	NA	TRBJ2-1	TGTGCCAGCCTCGGGACTACCGAATGGAATGAGCAGTTCTTC	CASLGTTEWNEQFF
TRBV11-2	TRBD2	14	NA	TRBJ2-1	TGTGCCAGCAGCTTCGGGGCGGGAGGCAATGAGCAGTTCTTC	CASSFGAGGNEQFF
TRBV27	TRBD2	17	NA	TRBJ2-1	TGTGCCAGCAGTAAGGGACTAGCGGGAGAAGCCTACAATGAGCAGTTCTTC	CASSKGLAGEAYNEQFF
TRBV28	TRBD2	15	many	TRBJ2-7	TGTGCCAGCAGTTTTGTACTAGCGGGAAACTACGAGCAGTACTTC	CASSFVLAGNYEQYF
TRBV30	TRBD2	16	few	TRBJ2-2	TGTGCCTGGAGTGATTTAGCGGGCGGGGGCACCGGGGAGCTGTTTTTT	CAWSDLAGGGTGELFF
TRBV19	NA	14	NA	TRBJ2-7	TGTGCCAGTAGTATAGATCTCCTAGGCTACGAGCAGTACTTC	CASSIDLLGYEQYF
TRBV28	NA	14	many	TRBJ1-5	TGTGCCAGCAGTTTTCCAGGGAAGGATCAGCCCCAGCATTTT	CASSFPGKDQPQHF
TRBV29-1	NA	12	many	TRBJ1-4	TGCAGCGTTGGACGGCCAGATGAAAAACTGTTTTTT	CSVGRPDEKLFF
TRBV15	TRBD1	17	many	TRBJ1-1	TGTGCCACCAGCGGGGATCGACAGGGCGGAGGCAACACTGAAGCTTTCTTT	CATSGDRQGGGNTEAFF
TRBV6-2/TRBV6-3	NA	14	many	TRBJ1-1	TGTGCCAGCAGTGTTCGCGGGGGGAACACTGAAGCTTTCTTT	CASSVRGGNTEAFF
TRBV7-2	TRBD1	14	many	TRBJ1-1	TGTGCCAGCAGCCCCCCGACCACAGGGGTGGGAGCTTTCTTT	CASSPPTTGVGAFF
TRBV25-1	NA	14	NA	TRBJ2-7	TGTGCCAGCAGTGAAACCCCCAGCTCCTACGAGCAGTACTTC	CASSETPSSYEQYF
TRBV7-2	TRBD2	18	few	TRBJ2-3	TGTGCCAGCAGCCAAGACAGGCCTAGCGGGGCCTTCACAGATACGCAGTATTTT	CASSQDRPSGAFTDTQYF
TRBV27	TRBD1	14	few	TRBJ2-3	TGTGCCAGCGGAGGGACAGGGTTGGCAGATACGCAGTATTTT	CASGGTGLADTQYF
TRBV28	NA	15	many	TRBJ2-1	TGTGCCAGCAGTACCCGACTAGTGCCCTACAATGAGCAGTTCTTC	CASSTRLVPYNEQFF